This T cell receptor beta chain was identified during a study of CD4+ T cells in melanoma. TCRdb keeps only in-frame clones here, not all; method: immunoSEQ multiplex PCR. The profile shows about 13,000 clones, 70% to 80% of them singletons. The CDR3 runs to 14 residues. V was clipped by 2 bases and J by 2 bases, with 7 bases between them. CDR1 and CDR2 (germline): SGHNT, YENEEA. A word on this clone: Its antigen is not known.

Study results and caveats: A reported correlation linked neoantigen-specific CD4+ T cells to CD8+, macrophage and B cell function. In melanoma, neoantigen-specific CD4+ T cells reportedly differed in differentiation state.

The sample comprised cells from a culture (not recorded whether cultured in vitro). This receptor was taken from a human donor with melanoma. This chain links TRBV11-3 with TRBJ1-3; maybe TRBD1 (6 bases). The CDR3 coding sequence is TGTGCCAGCAGCTTAACAGGGACTGGAAACACCATATATTTT. It encodes CASSLTGTGNTIYF.